Each of the 22 T cell receptor beta chains below was sequenced from the same sample in a study of shared clonotypes between healthy human individuals. The repertoire was sequenced with immunoSEQ multiplex PCR; TCRdb's copy has only in-frame clones and lacks some. The sample yields about 2.3 million clones, 85% to 95% seen once. What was sequenced was naive CD4+ T cells from PBMCs. Indicated subset: CD45RA+ positively selected. Receptors were obtained from a man between 18 and 35 years old in good health. Some clones in this sample may be carry-over from other donors' samples.

In its sample, this clone was seen once. The chain employs TRBV19 and TRBJ2-5; tentative D call: TRBD2 (7 bases). CDR1 and CDR2 (germline): LNHDA, SQIVND (reference sequence). The CDR3 runs 16 residues. The V gene lost 0 bases and the J gene lost 4 bases, with 15 bases spanning the gap. CDR3: CASSIDAGARGETQYF. The CDR3 region has the DNA TGTGCCAGTAGTATAGATGCGGGGGCCCGGGGAGAGACCCAGTACTTC.

The CDR3 DNA reads as TGTGCCAGCTCATTCCGGCCGGGACAGGGTGAGAACACTGAAGCTTTCTTT. This codes for CASSFRPGQGENTEAFF. The gene calls are TRBV18 and TRBJ1-1, with 9 bases matching TRBD1. With V trimmed by 5 bases and J by 1 base, 11 bases remained unmatched. This CDR3 contains 17 residues. CDR1 KGHSH and CDR2 LQKENI come from the germline V gene. The full variable domain, rest sourced from reference TRBV18 and TRBJ1-1, is NAGVMQNPRHLVRRRGQEARLRCSPMKGHSHVYWYRQLPEEGLKFMVYLQKENIIDESGMPKERFSAEFPKEGPSILRIQQVVRGDSAAYFCASSFRPGQGENTEAFFGQGTRLTVV.

Of note for this clone: Other nucleotide sequences in the sample specify the same CDR3. The chain is built from TRBV20-1 and TRBJ2-7; a possible D gene is TRBD2 (6 bases). Trimming shortened V by 6 bases and J by 3 bases, and 9 bases separated the two germline ends. The germline CDR1 and CDR2 sequences are DFQATT and SNEGSKA (reference sequence). CDR3 length: 11 amino acids. Here the CDR3 reads CSAPRGYEQYF. The DNA of the CDR3 is TGCAGTGCCCCGCGGGGCTACGAGCAGTACTTC.

To note about this clone: Distinct nucleotide sequences in the sample also encode this CDR3. The V gene is TRBV6-1, the J gene TRBJ2-3; either TRBD1 or TRBD2 may fit D (5 bases each). Trimming shortened V by 6 bases and J by 0 bases, and 7 bases separated the two germline ends. The germline V gene encodes CDR1 MNHNS and CDR2 SASEGT. The CDR3 contains 13 residues. The CDR3 DNA reads TGTGCCAGCAGAAGGGACAGCACAGATACGCAGTATTTT. Translated, it gives CASRRDSTDTQYF.

V usage is TRBV5-3 and J usage is TRBJ2-1; 12 nucleotides align to TRBD2. TRBV5-3 counts as an open reading frame of uncertain function. The length of the CDR3 is 17 residues. V was clipped by 4 bases and J by 7 bases; unmatched bases: 12. The CDR3 sequence: CARSPLSGLAGFNEQFF. CDR3 nucleotide sequence: TGTGCCAGAAGCCCGCTAAGCGGACTAGCGGGATTTAATGAGCAGTTCTTC.

The rearrangement uses TRBV5-4 and TRBJ2-1; D is unresolved. Trimming took off 4 bases at V and 0 bases at J, with 14 bases between the two ends. CDR3 size: 16 residues. Germline CDR1 and CDR2: SGHNT and YYREEE (reference sequence). The CDR3 DNA reads TGTGCCAGCAGCCCCCGCCGGGCTAGCTCCTACAATGAGCAGTTCTTC. Protein: CASSPRRASSYNEQFF.

The chain carries TRBV25-1 and TRBJ2-3; maybe TRBD2 (6 bases). Germline V lookup: CDR1 MGHDK, CDR2 SYGVNS. The CDR3 spans 17 residues. Trimming stripped 5 bases from V and 2 bases from J, with 20 bases between. The CDR3 nucleotides are TGTGCCAGCAGTCCCCCCGGGAGTACCGTTGTCACAGATACGCAGTATTTT. Its protein is CASSPPGSTVVTDTQYF.

This sequence joins TRBV28 and TRBJ1-2, with D possibly TRBD1 on 5 matching bases. Germline assignment: CDR1 MDHEN and CDR2 SYDVKM. Trimming left V 3 bases short and J 5 bases short, with 19 bases between. The CDR3 totals 16 residues. CDR3 in DNA: TGTGCCAGCAGTTTTGAGGCCGGGGGAAAGGGATATGGCTACACCTTC. Translated, it gives CASSFEAGGKGYGYTF.

The chain recombines TRBV19 with TRBJ2-1; a possible D gene is TRBD1 (6 bases). Germline lookup yields CDR1 LNHDA and CDR2 SQIVND (reference sequence). Trimming took off 5 bases at V and 9 bases at J, with 11 bases between the two ends. This CDR3 has 12 residues. CDR3 amino acids: CASSLTGAEQFF. The CDR3 bases are TGTGCCAGTAGTTTGACAGGCGCTGAGCAGTTCTTC.

The chain combines TRBV5-4 with TRBJ2-2; TRBD2 aligns across 9 bases. Germline CDR1 is SGHNT and CDR2 is YYREEE (reference sequence). V gave up 4 bases and J gave up 7 bases; unmatched junction bases: 8. The CDR3 loop spans 15 amino acids. The CDR3 loop is CASSLGTSRGGELFF. The DNA for the CDR3 is TGTGCCAGCAGCCTGGGGACTAGCCGGGGCGGGGAGCTGTTTTTT.

Note on this clone: Other DNA sequences from this sample encode an identical CDR3 as well. V and J are TRBV5-1 and TRBJ2-1, with TRBD2 matching 8 bases. V gave up 4 bases and J gave up 4 bases; unmatched junction bases: 7. Germline CDR1 is SGHRS and CDR2 is YFSETQ. This CDR3 comprises 15 residues. CDR3 sequence (DNA): TGCGCCAGCAGCCCTATAGCGGGGTTATACAATGAGCAGTTCTTC. It is translated as CASSPIAGLYNEQFF.

The rearrangement links TRBV29-1 to TRBJ1-4, with a possible D match to TRBD1 (6 bases). Germline loops: CDR1 SQVTM, CDR2 ANQGSEA. This CDR3 comprises 14 residues. The V end was cut by 8 bases, the J end by 3 bases, with 16 bases between. The CDR3 here is CSPSPGEPNEKLFF. The CDR3 DNA follows: TGCAGCCCATCCCCAGGGGAGCCTAATGAAAAACTGTTTTTT.

The J gene is TRBJ2-1, the V gene TRBV7-2; D unresolved. Trimming removed 3 bases at V and 6 bases at J, with 12 bases between. The CDR3 totals 14 residues. CDR1 is SGHTA and CDR2 is FQGNSA in the germline V gene. CDR3 sequence: CASSFHPSGNEQFF. The CDR3 coding sequence is TGTGCCAGCAGCTTCCACCCCTCGGGCAATGAGCAGTTCTTC. The full variable domain, in which reference TRBV7-2 and TRBJ2-1 provide the parts outside the CDR3, is GAGVSQSPSNKVTEKGKDVELRCDPISGHTALYWYRQSLGQGLEFLIYFQGNSAPDKSGLPSDRFSAERTGGSVSTLTIQRTQQEDSAVYLCASSFHPSGNEQFFGPGTRLTVL.

The chain couples TRBV27 to TRBJ2-5, with D unresolved. This CDR3 is built from 15 residues. Per germline, CDR1 MNHEY and CDR2 SMNVEV (reference sequence). V gave up 4 bases and J gave up 4 bases, with 16 bases separating them. CDR3 bases: TGTGCCAGCAGTTCCCCAAACAGAAGGAGAGAGACCCAGTACTTC. Amino acid sequence: CASSSPNRRRETQYF.

The CDR3 DNA is TGTGCCAGCTCACTGGGACGTGCTCTCTACGAGCAGTACTTC. Its translation: CASSLGRALYEQYF. The chain recombines TRBV18 with TRBJ2-7; the D gene could be TRBD1 or TRBD2 (5 bases each). This CDR3 region has 14 residues. Trimming shortened V by 4 bases and J by 3 bases, and 13 bases separated the two germline ends. Germline CDR1 KGHSH, CDR2 LQKENI.

The chain links TRBV28 to TRBJ1-2; TRBD1 matches at 8 bases. The CDR3 extends over 13 amino acids. The J segment lost 5 bases and the V segment lost 6 bases, leaving 5 bases of the junction unmatched. Germline V gene sequence: CDR1 MDHEN, CDR2 SYDVKM. CDR3 DNA sequence: TGTGCCAGCAGCATACGACAGGGGTATGGCTACACCTTC. Residues: CASSIRQGYGYTF.

The rearrangement links TRBV18 to TRBJ2-1; TRBD1 or TRBD2 may be the D gene (6 bases each). Trimming cost V 0 bases and J 9 bases, with 21 bases left between them. From germline, CDR1 is KGHSH and CDR2 LQKENI. CDR3 length equals 17 residues. Here the CDR3 DNA reads TGTGCCAGCTCACCACCGCTAGCGACAGGAGTTTCTAGTGAGCAGTTCTTC. This encodes CASSPPLATGVSSEQFF.

The rearrangement joins TRBV7-5 to TRBJ2-3; the D call of TRBD2 is as the table states it, not checked on the DNA. TRBV7-5 is a recognized pseudogene. The CDR3 has 15 amino acids. CDR3 bases: TGTGTCGCCTACTGTAGCGGGAGTTACACAGATACGCAGTATTTT. Translation gives CVAYCSGSYTDTQYF.

This clone was seen only once. The CDR3 protein is CASSLEVARPDTQYF. The CDR3 nucleotides read TGTGCCAGCAGCTTGGAAGTGGCAAGACCGGATACGCAGTATTTT. The rearrangement links TRBV5-4 to TRBJ2-3, with D hard to call. Germline assignment: CDR1 SGHNT and CDR2 YYREEE (reference sequence). The CDR3 totals 15 residues. The V end was cut by 0 bases, the J end by 6 bases, with 14 bases between.

The rearrangement joins TRBV9 to TRBJ2-5; no reliable D call. The CDR3 sequence is 15 residues long. Germline V CDR1 and CDR2: SGDLS, YYNGEE. Trimming shortened V by 0 bases and J by 4 bases, and 13 bases separated the two germline ends. CDR3 DNA sequence: TGTGCCAGCAGCGTAGACTTTTCTTGGGGAGAGACCCAGTACTTC. Residues: CASSVDFSWGETQYF.

This clone was counted only a few times. CDR3 region: CASRITGQINTEAFF. The CDR3, as DNA: TGTGCCAGCAGGATAACGGGACAGATTAACACTGAAGCTTTCTTT. V and J are TRBV28 and TRBJ1-1; 7 bases map to TRBD1. Germline V gene lookup returns CDR1 MDHEN and CDR2 SYDVKM. With 6 bases clipped from V and 2 bases from J, the junction kept 9 bases outside the gene matches. CDR3 length: 15 residues. Variable domain in full (rest from reference TRBV28 and TRBJ1-1): DVKVTQSSRYLVKRTGEKVFLECVQDMDHENMFWYRQDPGLGLRLIYFSYDVKMKEKGDIPEGYSVSREKKERFSLILESASTNQTSMYLCASRITGQINTEAFFGQGTRLTVV.

The J gene is TRBJ2-2, the V gene TRBV19; D ambiguous. V was cut by 4 bases and J by 0 bases, with 12 bases left in between. Germline lookup yields CDR1 LNHDA and CDR2 SQIVND (reference sequence). The CDR3 is 16 amino acids. The CDR3 loop is CASSTVVGTNTGELFF. CDR3 nucleotides: TGTGCCAGTAGTACCGTCGTGGGAACGAACACCGGGGAGCTGTTTTTT.